These 15 T cell receptor beta chains were all obtained from the same sample, sequenced in a study of Graves' ophthalmopathy and Graves' hyperthyroidism. Amplified material comprised TCR beta CDR3 regions derived from RNA transcripts. HTBI primers primed a first-round RT-PCR, and a second-round multiplex PCR followed. MiXCR, applied by TCRdb to the multiplex PCR reads, yields one record per CDR3 protein. Here the sample spans hundreds of thousands of distinct CDR3 sequences, 40% being singletons. The sequencing input was peripheral blood. The receptors come from an adult man with Graves' ophthalmopathy.

This clonotype appeared many times. The rearrangement links TRBV12-3 or TRBV12-4 to TRBJ1-5; no reliable D call. Between the trimmed V and J ends, which lost 6 bases and 5 bases, there was a span of 11 bases. There are 13 residues in the CDR3. CDR3 bases: TGTGCCAGCAGCTTGCGGGGAGATCAGCCCCAGCATTTT. Its protein product is CASSLRGDQPQHF.

The table lists this clonotype with many counts. The chain has TRBV10-3 and TRBJ2-7, with 12 bases lining up with TRBD1. Germline CDR1 ENHRY, CDR2 SYGVKD. With 10 bases clipped from V and 3 bases from J, the junction kept 7 bases outside the gene matches. The CDR3 loop spans 14 amino acids. CDR3 residues: CATLGDRGLYEQYF. CDR3 DNA sequence: TGTGCCACCCTGGGGGACAGGGGGCTCTACGAGCAGTACTTC.

This chain's CDR3 is CSAPGAGMRYGYTF. CDR3 sequence (DNA): TGCAGTGCACCCGGGGCGGGCATGAGGTATGGCTACACCTTC. The chain links TRBV20-1 to TRBJ1-2; a possible D gene is TRBD1 (5 bases). This CDR3 contains 14 residues. V shed 6 bases and J shed 5 bases, with 19 bases lying between them. Per the germline V gene, CDR1 is DFQATT and CDR2 is SNEGSKA (reference sequence).

This chain uses TRBV7-9 with TRBJ1-2, with TRBD1 matching 10 bases. CDR3 length equals 15 residues. CDR1 SEHNR and CDR2 FQNEAQ come from the germline V gene (reference sequence). The V and J ends lost 8 bases and 5 bases, in that order; junction bases with no gene match: 11. CDR3: CASHYETGGSYGYTF. DNA of the CDR3: TGTGCCAGCCATTACGAGACAGGGGGCTCGTATGGCTACACCTTC.

This clonotype was recorded many times. The CDR3 spells CASSLRQHNSPLHF. CDR3 bases: TGTGCCAGTAGTCTAAGACAGCATAATTCACCCCTCCACTTT. This chain connects TRBV19 to TRBJ1-6; a weak D match, TRBD1 (5 bases). Germline CDR1 is LNHDA and CDR2 is SQIVND (reference sequence). This CDR3 is built from 14 residues. V lost 5 bases to trimming and J lost 5 bases, with 10 bases between them.

V usage is TRBV4-3 and J usage is TRBJ1-4, with TRBD1 as a possible D gene (6 bases). Trimming took off 0 bases at V and 3 bases at J, with 11 bases between the two ends. CDR1 and CDR2 from the germline V gene are LGHNA and YSLEER. The CDR3 spans 16 residues. The CDR3 spells CASSQDHRDSNEKLFF. The CDR3 nucleotides are TGCGCCAGCAGCCAAGACCACAGGGACTCTAATGAAAAACTGTTTTTT.

In its sample, this clonotype was seen many times. The chain employs TRBV2 and TRBJ1-4; 7 bases map to TRBD1. The V gene end was trimmed by 3 bases and the J gene end by 7 bases; junction bases not matched to a gene: 5. Germline V gives CDR1 SNHLY, CDR2 FYNNEI. CDR3 length: 14 residues. In DNA form, the CDR3 reads TGTGCCAGCAGTGAGAGGGGGCTGAGTGAAAAACTGTTTTTT. Protein product: CASSERGLSEKLFF. Based on the CDR3 plus reference TRBV2 and TRBJ1-4, the full variable domain is EPEVTQTPSHQVTQMGQEVILRCVPISNHLYFYWYRQILGQKVEFLVSFYNNEISEKSEIFDDQFSVERPDGSNFTLKIRSTKLEDSAMYFCASSERGLSEKLFFGSGTQLSVL.

J is TRBJ1-6 and V is TRBV2; D is possibly TRBD1 (5 bases). This CDR3 is 15 amino acids long. The germline gives CDR1 SNHLY, CDR2 FYNNEI. Trimming removed 6 bases at V and 12 bases at J, with 21 bases between. DNA for the CDR3: TGTGCCAGCAGAGTTAACTCGGGACGGCTCTTACCCCTCCACTTT. Protein product: CASRVNSGRLLPLHF.

This clonotype came up a few times. The V call is TRBV20-1, the J call TRBJ1-4, with D possibly matching TRBD1 (6 bases). V gave up 6 bases and J gave up 4 bases, with 15 bases separating them. Germline assignment: CDR1 DFQATT and CDR2 SNEGSKA (reference sequence). This CDR3 has 14 amino acids. CDR3 residues: CSAARDTDNEKLFF. The DNA of the CDR3 is TGCAGTGCGGCCAGGGACACTGATAATGAAAAACTGTTTTTT.

This clonotype was recorded many times. This chain uses TRBV7-9 with TRBJ1-4, with a possible D match to TRBD1 (6 bases). CDR1 is SEHNR and CDR2 is FQNEAQ in the germline V gene (reference sequence). The CDR3 has 16 amino acids. Trimming shortened V by 4 bases and J by 8 bases, and 20 bases separated the two germline ends. The CDR3 sequence: CASSSVRGFRTEKLFF. The CDR3 nucleotides are TGTGCCAGCAGCTCGGTCAGGGGTTTTCGCACGGAAAAACTGTTTTTT.

As to this clonotype: Germline is not matched at one junction end, which may reflect a read error. The gene calls are TRBV29-1 and TRBJ1-3; weak D call: TRBD1 (6 bases). Germline CDR1 reads SQVTM; CDR2 reads ANQGSEA. This CDR3 comprises 13 residues. CDR3 bases: TGCAGCGTTGTACAGGGTTATGGAAACACCATACATTTT. Amino acids: CSVVQGYGNTIHF.

In this sample, this clonotype turned up a few times. V and J are TRBV2 and TRBJ2-7; the D gene is possibly TRBD1 (5 bases). The CDR3 length is 14 residues. V lost 7 bases and J lost 2, with 15 bases in between. The V gene's germline CDR1 is SNHLY and CDR2 FYNNEI. CDR3 protein: CASMDTRGTYEQYF. The CDR3 nucleotides read TGTGCCAGCATGGACACGCGCGGCACCTACGAGCAGTACTTC.

The CDR3 DNA is TGTGCCAGCAGTTCTAAGGGTGCCGGGGAGCTGTTTTTT. Translated: CASSSKGAGELFF. The rearrangement links TRBV25-1 to TRBJ2-2; D remains unclear. Germline loops: CDR1 MGHDK, CDR2 SYGVNS. The CDR3 contains 13 residues. V was pared by 5 bases and J by 6 bases, with 10 bases between. The full variable domain, its missing parts supplied by reference TRBV25-1 and TRBJ2-2, is EADIYQTPRYLVIGTGKKITLECSQTMGHDKMYWYQQDPGMELHLIHYSYGVNSTEKGDLSSESTVSRIRTEHFPLTLESARPSHTSQYLCASSSKGAGELFFGEGSRLTVL.

The chain employs TRBV15 and TRBJ1-5; perhaps TRBD1 as D (6 bases). V lost 5 bases, J lost 4 bases, and 15 bases lay in between. Germline CDR1 and CDR2: LNHNV and YYDKDF (reference sequence). The CDR3 consists of 15 residues. CDR3 region: CATSRQVNGNQPQHF. CDR3 nucleotide sequence: TGTGCCACCAGCCGACAGGTGAATGGGAATCAGCCCCAGCATTTT. The variable domain in full, with the rest retrieved from reference TRBV15 and TRBJ1-5, is DAMVIQNPRYQVTQFGKPVTLSCSQTLNHNVMYWYQQKSSQAPKLLFHYYDKDFNNEADTPDNFQSRRPNTSFCFLDIRSPGLGDTAMYLCATSRQVNGNQPQHFGDGTRLSIL.

This clonotype has a handful of counts. The CDR3 sequence: CASSLVGQSNEQYF. The CDR3 DNA reads as TGTGCCAGCAGCTTAGTTGGGCAATCCAACGAGCAGTACTTC. V is TRBV7-2 and J is TRBJ2-7; D not resolved. Trimming shortened V by 1 base and J by 5 bases, and 12 bases separated the two germline ends. Germline loops: CDR1 SGHTA, CDR2 FQGNSA. CDR3 length equals 14 residues.